This passage covers 27 T cell receptor beta chains from one sample sequenced in a study of cytomegalovirus exposure and HLA in healthy donors. Sequencing was performed with immunoSEQ multiplex PCR; in TCRdb, only in-frame clones are kept and a portion is missing. The sample comprises 40,000 to 60,000 clones, about 94% of which are singletons, and around 8% rests with the top ten. Sequencing was done on a sample of PBMCs. Receptors were obtained from a woman younger than 30 in good health and CMV-seropositive.

This chain uses TRBV5-8 with TRBJ2-2; TRBD2 might be the D (6 bases). The CDR3 consists of 19 residues. V lost 0 bases, J lost 5 bases, and 23 bases lay in between. The germline CDR1 and CDR2 sequences are SGHTS and YDEGEE. The CDR3: CASSLVLGGKRSMTGELFF. CDR3 DNA: TGTGCCAGCAGCTTGGTTCTAGGAGGGAAGCGAAGCATGACCGGGGAGCTGTTTTTT.

V is TRBV30 and J is TRBJ1-6; D ambiguous. Trimming cost V 0 bases and J 9 bases, with 15 bases left between them. The germline V gene encodes CDR1 GTSNPN and CDR2 SVGIG (reference sequence). The CDR3 has 15 amino acids. CDR3 nucleotides: TGTGCCTGGAGTGTACGTCGACATGAAAGTTCACCCCTCCACTTT. This codes for CAWSVRRHESSPLHF.

The J gene is TRBJ2-1, the V gene TRBV25-1; 13 bases align to TRBD2. Germline V gene lookup returns CDR1 MGHDK and CDR2 SYGVNS. The CDR3 spans 17 residues. The J segment lost 0 bases and the V segment lost 5 bases, leaving 4 bases of the junction unmatched. This CDR3 reads CASSPRTSGSSYNEQFF. As DNA, the CDR3 is TGTGCCAGCAGTCCCCGGACTAGCGGGAGCTCCTACAATGAGCAGTTCTTC.

The chain recombines TRBV6-1 with TRBJ2-1; TRBD2 agrees at 10 bases. The germline V gene encodes CDR1 MNHNS and CDR2 SASEGT. V lost 4 bases and J lost 3; bases outside the gene matches: 3. The CDR3 runs 15 residues. CDR3 DNA sequence: TGTGCCAGCAGTGGGACTAGCGGAGACTACAATGAGCAGTTCTTC. Protein sequence: CASSGTSGDYNEQFF.

The CDR3 region is CASSPGLAGGYEQYF. CDR3 sequence (DNA): TGTGCCAGCAGTCCGGGACTAGCGGGAGGGTATGAGCAGTACTTC. The J gene is TRBJ2-7, the V gene TRBV28; 16 bases are shared with TRBD2. With V trimmed by 5 bases and J by 7 bases, 5 bases remained unmatched. The germline V gene encodes CDR1 MDHEN and CDR2 SYDVKM. The CDR3 loop spans 15 amino acids. The full variable domain, in which reference TRBV28 and TRBJ2-7 provide the parts outside the CDR3, is DVKVTQSSRYLVKRTGEKVFLECVQDMDHENMFWYRQDPGLGLRLIYFSYDVKMKEKGDIPEGYSVSREKKERFSLILESASTNQTSMYLCASSPGLAGGYEQYFGPGTRLTVT.

The genes are TRBV2 and TRBJ1-2; D remains ambiguous. Trimming cost V 2 bases and J 8 bases, with 12 bases left between them. CDR1 is SNHLY and CDR2 is FYNNEI in the germline V gene. The CDR3 extends over 13 amino acids. The CDR3 spells CASSEWELLGYTF. In DNA, the CDR3 is TGTGCCAGCAGTGAATGGGAGCTTCTCGGCTACACCTTC.

The chain carries TRBV7-3 and TRBJ2-1; 8 nucleotides align to TRBD2. V lost 5 bases, J lost 4 bases, and 4 bases stayed unmatched. CDR1 is SGHTA and CDR2 is FQGTGA in the germline V gene. This CDR3 comprises 14 residues. The CDR3 here is CASSPGTSYNEQFF. For the CDR3, the DNA is TGTGCCAGCAGCCCCGGGACTAGTTACAATGAGCAGTTCTTC. Full variable domain (rest looked up from reference TRBV7-3 and TRBJ2-1): GAGVSQTPSNKVTEKGKYVELRCDPISGHTALYWYRQSLGQGPEFLIYFQGTGAADDSGLPNDRFFAVRPEGSVSTLKIQRTERGDSAVYLCASSPGTSYNEQFFGPGTRLTVL.

The CDR3 is CASSFGVATDTQYF. The CDR3 DNA reads TGTGCCAGCAGCTTCGGGGTAGCGACAGATACGCAGTATTTT. V and J are TRBV11-2 and TRBJ2-3, with a weak D call TRBD2 (5 bases). CDR1 and CDR2 from the germline V gene are SGHAT and FQNNGV. Between the trimmed V and J ends, which lost 3 bases and 3 bases, there was a span of 10 bases. This CDR3 is built from 14 residues. Full variable domain (outside the CDR3, taken from reference TRBV11-2 and TRBJ2-3): EAGVAQSPRYKIIEKRQSVAFWCNPISGHATLYWYQQILGQGPKLLIQFQNNGVVDDSQLPKDRFSAERLKGVDSTLKIQPAKLEDSAVYLCASSFGVATDTQYFGPGTRLTVL.

The rearrangement joins TRBV29-1 to TRBJ2-1; D is perhaps TRBD1 (5 bases). Germline-derived CDR1 and CDR2 are SQVTM and ANQGSEA. CDR3 length: 13 residues. Between the trimmed V and J ends, which lost 4 bases and 7 bases, there was a span of 14 bases. CDR3 nucleotide sequence: TGCAGCGTTGCCCCTGGGGCTCTGAATGAGCAGTTCTTC. Its protein product is CSVAPGALNEQFF.

The table lists this clone with a count of one. The rearrangement joins TRBV12-5 to TRBJ2-3, with D possibly TRBD2 on 6 matching bases. The CDR3 is 14 amino acids. Germline V gene lookup returns CDR1 LGHNT and CDR2 FRNRAP. V dropped 6 bases and J dropped 2 bases, with 12 bases sitting between them. The DNA for the CDR3 is TGTGCTAGTGGAAGGGGAGGTACCACAGATACGCAGTATTTT. Amino acids: CASGRGGTTDTQYF.

The gene calls are TRBV18 and TRBJ2-3; D may be TRBD2 (5 bases). Germline V gene data show CDR1 as KGHSH and CDR2 as LQKENI. V lost 2 bases and J 4 bases, leaving 13 bases between the germline ends. This CDR3 has 15 amino acids. The CDR3 loop is CASSPFALAPDTQYF. CDR3 in DNA: TGTGCCAGCTCACCATTCGCTCTAGCCCCAGATACGCAGTATTTT. Complete variable domain (other parts from reference TRBV18 and TRBJ2-3): NAGVMQNPRHLVRRRGQEARLRCSPMKGHSHVYWYRQLPEEGLKFMVYLQKENIIDESGMPKERFSAEFPKEGPSILRIQQVVRGDSAAYFCASSPFALAPDTQYFGPGTRLTVL.

The chain links TRBV6-1 to TRBJ1-1; 12 bases agree with TRBD1. CDR3 length: 14 residues. J gave up 5 bases and V 6 bases, and 4 bases lay outside the gene matches. CDR1 and CDR2 (germline): MNHNS, SASEGT. CDR3 DNA sequence: TGTGCCAGCAGCCGGGACAGGGGGCAAACTGAAGCTTTCTTT. Encoded protein: CASSRDRGQTEAFF.

The gene calls are TRBV27 and TRBJ2-2; D possibly corresponds to TRBD2 (6 bases). CDR1 and CDR2 from the germline V gene are MNHEY and SMNVEV (reference sequence). The V end lost 2 bases, the J end lost 5 bases, and 12 bases lay between the germline ends. This CDR3 spans 15 amino acids. The CDR3 DNA is TGTGCCAGCAGTTTAGCCGGGAGTCGAACCGGGGAGCTGTTTTTT. Encoded protein: CASSLAGSRTGELFF.

The genes are TRBV6-4 and TRBJ2-3; the match to TRBD2 covers 7 bases. V trimming: 4 bases; J trimming: 2 bases; junction bases outside the gene matches: 3. The CDR3 totals 14 residues. Germline V CDR1 and CDR2: MRHNA, SNTAGT. The CDR3 spells CASSVGRDTDTQYF. CDR3 nucleotide sequence: TGTGCCAGCAGTGTTGGGAGGGACACAGATACGCAGTATTTT.

The chain uses TRBV18 and TRBJ2-7; maybe TRBD2 (5 bases). The CDR3 sequence is 11 residues long. Germline V CDR1 and CDR2: KGHSH, LQKENI. The V gene lost 6 bases and the J gene lost 9 bases, with 12 bases spanning the gap. The CDR3: CASSPGFGQYF. Written as DNA, the CDR3 is TGTGCCAGCTCTCCGGGGTTCGGGCAGTACTTC.

The V and J genes are TRBV18 and TRBJ2-7; no definite D call. The CDR3 extends over 14 amino acids. Germline V gene lookup returns CDR1 KGHSH and CDR2 LQKENI. The V gene lost 2 bases and the J gene lost 0 bases, with 8 bases spanning the gap. The CDR3 DNA reads TGTGCCAGCTCACCAATTGCGTCCTCCTACGAGCAGTACTTC. The encoded protein is CASSPIASSYEQYF.

This clone turned up a few times. This chain joins TRBV7-9 and TRBJ2-7; 10 nucleotides match TRBD2. The J segment lost 2 bases and the V segment lost 1 base, leaving 8 bases of the junction unmatched. The CDR3 covers 17 residues. The germline V gene has CDR1 SEHNR and CDR2 FQNEAQ (reference sequence). The CDR3 nucleotides are TGTGCCAGCAGCTTAGGGGCGCTAGCGGGAGTTGCCTACGAGCAGTACTTC. As protein: CASSLGALAGVAYEQYF. Full variable domain (missing parts from reference TRBV7-9 and TRBJ2-7): DTGVSQNPRHKITKRGQNVTFRCDPISEHNRLYWYRQTLGQGPEFLTYFQNEAQLEKSRLLSDRFSAERPKGSFSTLEIQRTEQGDSAMYLCASSLGALAGVAYEQYFGPGTRLTVT.

V and J are TRBV28 and TRBJ2-7, with 9 bases fitting TRBD1. Germline assignment: CDR1 MDHEN and CDR2 SYDVKM. Trimming at V came to 5 bases and at J to 6 bases, leaving 8 bases not matched to a gene. There are 14 residues in the CDR3. The CDR3 loop reads CASSAPGQGLEQYF. CDR3 in DNA: TGTGCCAGCAGTGCCCCGGGACAGGGTCTCGAGCAGTACTTC.

The chain couples TRBV6-5 to TRBJ2-1; TRBD2 matches 8 bases. The CDR3 is made up of 15 amino acids. Trimming cost V 5 bases and J 5 bases; bases outside gene matches: 8. Looked up from germline, CDR1 is MNHEY and CDR2 is SVGAGI. The CDR3 DNA reads as TGTGCCAGCAGTCTTAGCGGGATTGGCAACAATGAGCAGTTCTTC. Amino acids: CASSLSGIGNNEQFF.

The chain joins TRBV11-3 to TRBJ2-3, with 14 positions matching TRBD2. V dropped 4 bases and J dropped 4; count of bases not matched to a gene: 10. Germline values: CDR1 SGHNT, CDR2 YENEEA. This CDR3 has 18 amino acids. The CDR3 reads CASSSPSGLAGAADTQYF. CDR3 nucleotide sequence: TGTGCCAGCAGCTCCCCATCGGGACTAGCGGGAGCAGCAGATACGCAGTATTTT.

This chain connects TRBV5-4 to TRBJ1-1; weak D call: TRBD1 (6 bases). V dropped 4 bases and J dropped 0 bases, with 13 bases sitting between them. This CDR3 has 15 residues. Germline V gene lookup returns CDR1 SGHNT and CDR2 YYREEE (reference sequence). The CDR3 loop is CASSLWTVMNTEAFF. The CDR3 DNA reads as TGTGCCAGCAGCCTGTGGACAGTGATGAACACTGAAGCTTTCTTT.

This clone was seen a handful of times. V usage is TRBV7-2 and J usage is TRBJ2-1; TRBD1 is a possible D gene (5 bases). CDR1 is SGHTA, CDR2 FQGNSA, per germline. CDR3 length equals 14 residues. Trimming stripped 4 bases from V and 5 bases from J, with 12 bases between. CDR3 amino acids: CASSSWGTHNEQFF. The CDR3 DNA reads TGTGCCAGCAGCTCCTGGGGCACCCACAATGAGCAGTTCTTC. The full variable domain, its missing parts supplied by reference TRBV7-2 and TRBJ2-1, is GAGVSQSPSNKVTEKGKDVELRCDPISGHTALYWYRQSLGQGLEFLIYFQGNSAPDKSGLPSDRFSAERTGGSVSTLTIQRTQQEDSAVYLCASSSWGTHNEQFFGPGTRLTVL.

This chain connects TRBV6-6 to TRBJ2-1, with 7 nucleotides matching TRBD2. J was trimmed by 6 bases and V by 2 bases; bases with no gene match: 7. The CDR3 is made up of 15 amino acids. The V gene's germline CDR1 is MNHNY and CDR2 SVGAGI (reference sequence). The CDR3 DNA reads as TGTGCCAGCAGTTACGATGGGGAGGGCCGCAATGAGCAGTTCTTC. Its translation is CASSYDGEGRNEQFF.

The gene calls are TRBV28 and TRBJ1-4, with TRBD1 matching over 7 bases. J was trimmed by 3 bases and V by 8 bases; bases with no gene match: 9. This CDR3 comprises 15 residues. CDR1 is MDHEN and CDR2 is SYDVKM in the germline V gene. CDR3 loop: CASQDRWRSNEKLFF. The CDR3, as DNA: TGTGCCAGCCAGGACAGGTGGAGGTCTAATGAAAAACTGTTTTTT.

This chain uses TRBV10-3 with TRBJ2-7; no definite D call. V dropped 0 bases and J dropped 6 bases, with 6 bases sitting between them. There are 12 residues in the CDR3. Germline CDR1 ENHRY, CDR2 SYGVKD. CDR3 bases: TGTGCCATCAGTGAGTCGTACTCCGAGCAGTACTTC. Its translation is CAISESYSEQYF.

The chain uses TRBV4-1 and TRBJ1-1; no definite D call. There are 16 residues in the CDR3. V lost 1 base, J lost 0 bases, and 12 bases lay in between. Looked up from germline, CDR1 is MGHRA and CDR2 is YSYEKL. CDR3 nucleotides: TGCGCCAGCAGCCAAGGGGCAGGCTCTTTGAACACTGAAGCTTTCTTT. It translates to CASSQGAGSLNTEAFF.

The chain uses TRBV27 and TRBJ1-2; 9 nucleotides match TRBD1. With V trimmed by 5 bases and J by 7 bases, 5 bases remained unmatched. CDR1 is MNHEY, CDR2 SMNVEV, per germline (reference sequence). This CDR3 spans 13 amino acids. The CDR3, as DNA: TGTGCCAGCAGTCCGGGACAGGGTGTTGGCTACACCTTC. Protein sequence: CASSPGQGVGYTF.